These T cell receptor beta chains were read from a single sample in a study of cytomegalovirus exposure and HLA in healthy donors. Profiled with immunoSEQ multiplex PCR; TCRdb holds only in-frame clones, not every one. This sample has roughly 200,000 clones; 80% to 90% occur once, and the top ten carry more than 0.25%. Source material: PBMCs. These TCRs come from a woman aged 25 to 39 in good health and CMV-seronegative. Each CDR3 is given with its conserved first and last residue. A D gene is named only where the DNA matches it firmly. The listing skips clone size in some rows; elsewhere it reads once, few, many or a size class.

v_call,j_call,d_call,clone_size,cdr3_nt,cdr3_aa
TRBV4-2,TRBJ2-4,NA,once,TGTGCCAGCAGCGAGCTAGCCAAAAACATTCAGTACTTC,CASSELAKNIQYF
TRBV6-5,TRBJ1-1,NA,few,TGTGCCAGCAGTTACTCCCGGACCCCGCGGGGTGAAGCTTTCTTT,CASSYSRTPRGEAFF
TRBV28,TRBJ1-2,NA,NA,TGTGCCAGCAGTGGCCGGGACACCTATAACTATGGCTACACCTTC,CASSGRDTYNYGYTF
TRBV2,TRBJ2-7,TRBD2,NA,TGTGCCAGCAGTTCGACGGGGGGGGAGCAGTACTTC,CASSSTGGEQYF
TRBV10-3,TRBJ1-1,NA,NA,TGTGCCATCAGTGAGAGTAAGAGGAACACTGAAGCTTTCTTT,CAISESKRNTEAFF
TRBV2,TRBJ1-4,NA,NA,TGTGCCAGCAGTCGCAGGGTCGCCAATGAAAAACTGTTTTTT,CASSRRVANEKLFF
TRBV9,TRBJ1-5,TRBD1,NA,TGTGCCAGCAGCAAGGGACAGGGCTTTCAGCCCCAGCATTTT,CASSKGQGFQPQHF
TRBV13,TRBJ1-5,NA,NA,TGTGCCAGCAGCTTAATTGTTCGCTCGGCAGGGCATCAGCCCCAGCATTTT,CASSLIVRSAGHQPQHF
TRBV5-1,TRBJ2-1,TRBD2,NA,TGCGCCAGCAGCGGAAGACTAGCGGGGTTCTACAATGAGCAGTTCTTC,CASSGRLAGFYNEQFF
TRBV9,TRBJ2-7,TRBD2,NA,TGTGCCAGCAGCCCGACTAGCGGGAGGGCTTACGAGCAGTACTTC,CASSPTSGRAYEQYF
TRBV12-5,TRBJ2-5,TRBD1,NA,TGTGCTAGTGGGACAGGGGGCCAGACCCAGTACTTC,CASGTGGQTQYF
TRBV15,TRBJ2-5,TRBD2,NA,TGTGCCACCAGCAGAGTTGGAGCGGGAGGGGCGGCACAAGAGACCCAGTACTTC,CATSRVGAGGAAQETQYF
TRBV5-1,TRBJ1-1,NA,NA,TGCGCCAGCAGCTCGGACGGGAGGGAAGCTTTCTTT,CASSSDGREAFF
TRBV9,TRBJ2-1,TRBD1,once,TGTGCCAGCAGTCGGGGACAGGGGGCGAATGAGCAGTTCTTC,CASSRGQGANEQFF
TRBV11-2,TRBJ2-7,NA,NA,TGTGCCAGCAGCTTTAGTGCCGGTCCCTCCTACGAGCAGTACTTC,CASSFSAGPSYEQYF
TRBV5-6,TRBJ2-5,NA,NA,TGTGCCAGCAGCTTGGTGAAGGGAGCGGAGACCCAGTACTTC,CASSLVKGAETQYF
TRBV2,TRBJ2-1,NA,NA,TGTGCCACCCTATGGAGACCAAGCTCCTACAATGAGCAGTTCTTC,CATLWRPSSYNEQFF
TRBV4-1,TRBJ2-7,NA,once,TGCGCCAGCAGCCAAGGACAGTACTCCTACGAGCAGTACTTC,CASSQGQYSYEQYF
TRBV5-1,TRBJ2-1,TRBD2,NA,TGCGCCAGCAGCTTGAGTGGCGGGAGTGACAATGAGCAGTTCTTC,CASSLSGGSDNEQFF
TRBV7-9,TRBJ2-7,NA,NA,TGTGCCAGCAGCTTAGACCCGGGGAGCTACGAGCAGTACTTC,CASSLDPGSYEQYF
TRBV5-6,TRBJ2-7,TRBD2,NA,TGTGCCAGCAGCCCTAGGACTAGCGGGATAACGTACGAGCAGTACTTC,CASSPRTSGITYEQYF
TRBV29-1,TRBJ2-7,TRBD1,once,TGCAGCGTTGTGACAGGGGGAACCTACGAGCAGTACTTC,CSVVTGGTYEQYF
TRBV11-2,TRBJ1-1,NA,NA,TGTGCCAGCAGAAAAGGGGGGGCTGAAGCTTTCTTT,CASRKGGAEAFF
TRBV28,TRBJ2-7,TRBD1,NA,TGTGCCAGCAATCGACAAAGGGGGCTCTACGAGCAGTACTTC,CASNRQRGLYEQYF
TRBV28,TRBJ2-2,NA,once,TGTGCCAGCAATGGAGCTTCTACCGGGGAGCTGTTTTTT,CASNGASTGELFF
TRBV4-1,TRBJ2-1,TRBD1,NA,TGCGCCAGCAGCCTACCCGGGACAGGGGTAAATGAGCAGTTCTTC,CASSLPGTGVNEQFF
TRBV6-6,TRBJ2-1,TRBD2,few,TGTGCCAGCAGCTTACTAGCGGGGAACAATGAGCAGTTCTTC,CASSLLAGNNEQFF
TRBV5-1,TRBJ1-2,NA,NA,TGCGCCAGCACTTTATCAGAACGGAGCGGCGGCTACACCTTC,CASTLSERSGGYTF
TRBV2,TRBJ2-3,NA,NA,TGTGCCAGCAGCGGACAGGGAGGGAACACAGATACGCAGTATTTT,CASSGQGGNTDTQYF
TRBV7-3,TRBJ1-1,NA,NA,TGTGCCAGCAGCCTTACGGACAGACCGAACACTGAAGCTTTCTTT,CASSLTDRPNTEAFF
TRBV7-2,TRBJ2-1,TRBD2,NA,TGTGCCAGCAGCCCCCGGGACTATGCAAAGGGTGAGCAGTTCTTC,CASSPRDYAKGEQFF
TRBV18,TRBJ2-3,NA,NA,TGTGCCAGCTCGGTACGACAAAGTAGCACAGATACGCAGTATTTT,CASSVRQSSTDTQYF
TRBV4-2,TRBJ2-3,NA,NA,TGTGCCAGCAGCCAAGTGAGCGGCCGGCCAGATACGCAGTATTTT,CASSQVSGRPDTQYF
TRBV25-1,TRBJ2-3,TRBD2,NA,TGTGCCAGCAGACTTAGCGGGAGGGCCAGAGATACGCAGTATTTT,CASRLSGRARDTQYF
TRBV27,TRBJ2-7,NA,NA,TGTGCCAGCAGAGAAATCCAGGGTCGGGACGAGCAGTACTTC,CASREIQGRDEQYF
TRBV7-9,TRBJ2-7,TRBD2,once,TGTGCCAGCAGCGTATCTGGGAGCGGGGTAACCTACGAGCAGTACTTC,CASSVSGSGVTYEQYF
TRBV14,TRBJ1-6,TRBD1,NA,TGTGCCAGCAGCCTGCGGACAGGAAGGGGTTCACCCCTCCACTTT,CASSLRTGRGSPLHF
TRBV5-1,TRBJ2-2,TRBD1,NA,TGCGCCAGCAGTTCGACAGGGGGCATGAACACCGGGGAGCTGTTTTTT,CASSSTGGMNTGELFF
TRBV13,TRBJ1-1,NA,few,TGTGCCAGCAGCCACCGGGACACTGAAGCTTTCTTT,CASSHRDTEAFF
TRBV6-1,TRBJ2-2,NA,NA,TGTGCCAGCAGTGAAGCTAAGGGGCACACCGGGGAGCTGTTTTTT,CASSEAKGHTGELFF
TRBV7-8,TRBJ2-5,NA,once,TGTGCCAGCAGCTTAGCTCGGGAGACCCAGTACTTC,CASSLARETQYF
TRBV6-5,TRBJ1-3,TRBD1,NA,TGTGCCAGCAAAGATACAGGGGCGGGAAACACCATATATTTT,CASKDTGAGNTIYF
TRBV28,TRBJ1-3,NA,NA,TGTGCCAGCAGTTCTTCACCTGACAGGTTCTCTGGAAACACCATATATTTT,CASSSSPDRFSGNTIYF
TRBV28,TRBJ1-4,NA,NA,TGTGCCAGCAGTCACTACAGGGCCCCTAATGAAAAACTGTTTTTT,CASSHYRAPNEKLFF
TRBV28,TRBJ1-5,TRBD1,NA,TGTGCCAGCAGTTCTCGGACAGGGTCTCAGCCCCAGCATTTT,CASSSRTGSQPQHF
TRBV28,TRBJ2-7,NA,NA,TGTGCCAGCAAACGAGGGAATAATATCCATAACGAGCAGTACTTC,CASKRGNNIHNEQYF
TRBV2,TRBJ1-5,TRBD1,few,TGTGCCAGCAGTCGGGACAGAAATCAGCCCCAGCATTTT,CASSRDRNQPQHF
TRBV19,TRBJ2-7,TRBD1,NA,TGTGCCAGTAGTATTGACCTCTTCAGACAGGGGCGCGTGTACGAGCAGTACTTC,CASSIDLFRQGRVYEQYF
TRBV27,TRBJ2-1,NA,once,TGTGCCAGCAGTTTATCCCCCCCCGGGATCGAGCAGTTCTTC,CASSLSPPGIEQFF
TRBV18,TRBJ2-7,NA,NA,TGTGCCAGCTCACCTTCCCTCTACGAGCAGTACTTC,CASSPSLYEQYF
TRBV28,TRBJ2-5,TRBD2,NA,TGTGCCAGCAGTCCCCCGGTAGCGGGGGGGCCTTTTGGGTACTTC,CASSPPVAGGPFGYF
TRBV10-3,TRBJ1-2,TRBD1,NA,TGTGCCATCAGTGAGGGGACAGGGCCCAGTGGCTACACCTTC,CAISEGTGPSGYTF
TRBV7-2,TRBJ2-3,NA,NA,TGTGCCAGCAGCTTAGCTCCTACCCGCACAGATACGCAGTATTTT,CASSLAPTRTDTQYF
TRBV19,TRBJ1-1,TRBD1,NA,TGTGCCAGTAGTATGGGGGACAGGGGGAACACTGAAGCTTTCTTT,CASSMGDRGNTEAFF
TRBV5-6,TRBJ2-7,TRBD2,few,TGTGCCAGCAGCAACCCTAGCGGGGGGGCTTACGAGCAGTACTTC,CASSNPSGGAYEQYF
TRBV5-6,TRBJ2-5,NA,NA,TGTGCCAGCAGCTTACCCGGAGGGATGGTGAAGACCCAGTACTTC,CASSLPGGMVKTQYF
TRBV5-1,TRBJ1-2,NA,NA,TGCGCCAGCAGCAGAGGACAGCAACGACCCGGGGATGGCTACACCTTC,CASSRGQQRPGDGYTF
TRBV5-4,TRBJ2-5,TRBD2,NA,TGTGCCAGCAGCCAGAGGCTAGCGGGGCCCGGGGAGACCCAGTACTTC,CASSQRLAGPGETQYF
TRBV5-5,TRBJ1-2,NA,NA,TGTGCCAGCAGCTTGGTAGCCGAAACCTATGGCTACACCTTC,CASSLVAETYGYTF